The entry that follows covers one T cell receptor beta chain sequence. The sample belongs to a study of blood T cell repertoires in COVID-19. As for the study in general: The United States, Italy and Spain were the sources of the acute and convalescent COVID-19 samples. PBMCs, B-cell-depleted T cells, or T cells were the source of the cDNA or gDNA that made up the material.

Per the study methods: Amplifying reference gene primers gave estimates of nucleated cell counts. The method was immunoSEQ multiplex PCR; TCRdb's version includes in-frame clones alone and lacks a portion of them. For V, J and clone size, that table is used; D and trimming come from the DNA. The data show some 160,000 clones, with around 77% seen just once and 6.5% to 8% held by the top ten. The CDR3 totals 14 residues. V was trimmed by 6 bases and J by 6 bases, leaving 15 bases between them. Germline V CDR1 and CDR2: KGHSH, LQKENI. The clonotype comes from a man aged 65 to 85 with active or convalescent COVID-19. The chain has TRBV18 and TRBJ1-5, with D tentatively TRBD1 (5 bases). The sequencing input was peripheral blood. For the CDR3, the DNA is TGTGCCAGCTCCGATGGGGGGTCGGGTCAGCCCCAGCATTTT. It is translated as CASSDGGSGQPQHF.